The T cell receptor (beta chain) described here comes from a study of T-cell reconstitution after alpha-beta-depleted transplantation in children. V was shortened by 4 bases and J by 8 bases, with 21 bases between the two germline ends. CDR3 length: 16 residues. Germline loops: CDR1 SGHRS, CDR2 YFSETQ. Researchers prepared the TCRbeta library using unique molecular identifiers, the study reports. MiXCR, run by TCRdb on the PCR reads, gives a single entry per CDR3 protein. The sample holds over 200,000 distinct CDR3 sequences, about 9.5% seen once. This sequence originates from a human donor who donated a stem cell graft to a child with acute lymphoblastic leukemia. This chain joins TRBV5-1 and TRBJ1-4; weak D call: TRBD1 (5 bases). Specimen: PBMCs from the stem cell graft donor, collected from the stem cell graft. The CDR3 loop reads CASSPTIRDGKEKLFF. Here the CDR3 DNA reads TGCGCCAGCAGCCCCACCATCCGGGACGGAAAAGAAAAACTGTTTTTT.